The following is a T cell receptor beta chain sequence with its context. Its antigen specificity is not known. Base qualities were left out, and no much larger clone turns up one base away. At diagnosis, tumor, uninvolved tumor-adjacent lung and peripheral blood were collected and then preserved as a mix of FFPE and fresh-frozen material. Blood samples were analyzed as peripheral blood mononuclear cells for TCR repertoire profiling. TCR beta CDR3 regions were sequenced from DNA using the immunoSEQ Assay. Turning to the authors' computational methods: T cell density was computed as TCR beta template counts normalized to usable DNA estimated by amplifying housekeeping genes. Using the preseqR package, richness was estimated by extrapolating to 120,000 templates for tissue samples and 400,000 templates for PBMC samples. Clonality was taken to be one minus Pielou's evenness. Tissue-enriched TCRs were identified by differential abundance testing using productive amino-acid clonotypes, minimum total count 5 and alpha 0.1. The Jaccard Index and the Morisita Overlap Index were used to measure repertoire overlap between compartments. TCR beta CDR3s were clustered by GLIPH together with public tetramer-defined viral CDR3s, and at least three viral sequences plus V-gene enrichment were required for viral motifs. TCRdb mirrors the immuneACCESS table, restricted to in-frame sequences. Some clones are absent from its copies; in checked studies, under half trace to an unresolved V gene, and the reason for the others is unknown. V and J calls plus clone size are reproduced from that table; the DNA served to infer D and trimming. This sample is represented by some 41,000 clones; roughly 83% of them were singletons. The ten largest clones represent approximately 7.8% of the sample.

This record comes from a study of T cells in localized non-small cell lung cancer (dated by TCRdb to the early 2020s). Study-wide context: T cell repertoires of some 240 early-stage NSCLC patients were analyzed, with tumors being compared against uninvolved tumor-adjacent lungs. The cohort consisted of around 250 treatment-naive NSCLC patients whose localized lung tumors had been resected. A mean age of roughly 66 years was recorded for the NSCLC patients, of whom around 140 were male and 100 to 110 were female. On the study overall, not on this receptor specifically: Longer overall survival was associated with higher blood T cell density, whereas shorter survival was associated with higher adjacent-lung clonality. Because of the exploratory design, TCR variables were selected using unadjusted p-values without false-discovery rate correction. Because multi-region sequencing of the tumors was not done, intratumor heterogeneity could not be ruled out. A median of approximately 55 of the top 100 tumor clones were detected in paired uninvolved adjacent lung, and 28 of these tumor clones were also found among the top 100 clones of the paired uninvolved adjacent lung. Uninvolved tumor-adjacent lung showed the highest T cell clonality, higher than tumor, which suggests more focused antigenic responses in the uninvolved tumor-adjacent lung.

The CDR3 runs 14 residues from the cysteine to the phenylalanine. Only CDR3 DNA remains: 42 bases, in frame from the first base. Unmatched junction bases come to 2, with V trimmed by 0 bases and J by 2 bases. The germline V gene specifies SGHRS as CDR1 and YFSETQ as CDR2. The receptor's source is a man between 40 and 70 years old with stage II lung adenocarcinoma. The material sequenced was PBMCs, taken before any cancer treatment. The chain is assembled from TRBV5-1 and TRBJ2-7; 7 bases in the middle match TRBD1. The CDR3 corresponds to CASSLDQGAYEQYF. The sequence in DNA is TGCGCCAGCAGCTTGGACCAGGGGGCCTACGAGCAGTACTTC.